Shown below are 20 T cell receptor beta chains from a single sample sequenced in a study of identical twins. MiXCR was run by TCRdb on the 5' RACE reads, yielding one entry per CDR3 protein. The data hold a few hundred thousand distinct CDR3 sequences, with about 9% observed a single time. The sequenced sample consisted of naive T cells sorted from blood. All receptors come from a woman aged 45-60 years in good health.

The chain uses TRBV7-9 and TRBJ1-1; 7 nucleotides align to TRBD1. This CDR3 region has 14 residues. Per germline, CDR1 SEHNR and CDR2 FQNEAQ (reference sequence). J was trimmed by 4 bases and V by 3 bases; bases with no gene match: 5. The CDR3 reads CASSFTQGSTEAFF. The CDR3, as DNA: TGTGCCAGCAGCTTCACACAGGGGAGCACTGAAGCTTTCTTT.

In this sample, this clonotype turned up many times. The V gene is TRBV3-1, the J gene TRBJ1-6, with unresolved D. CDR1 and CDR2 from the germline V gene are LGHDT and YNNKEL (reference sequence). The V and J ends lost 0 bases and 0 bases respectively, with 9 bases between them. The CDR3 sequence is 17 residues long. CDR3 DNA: TGTGCCAGCAGCCAAGATGCGGGTCCCTCCTATAATTCACCCCTCCACTTT. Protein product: CASSQDAGPSYNSPLHF.

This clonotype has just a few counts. DNA for the CDR3: TGCGCCAGCAGCCTTGCTTCTAGCGGGGGCTACGAGCAGTACGTC. This sequence encodes CASSLASSGGYEQYV. The chain links TRBV4-1 to TRBJ2-7, with 10 positions matching TRBD2. The CDR3 contains 15 residues. J lost 3 bases, V lost 4 bases, and 6 bases had no gene match. Germline CDR1 and CDR2: MGHRA and YSYEKL.

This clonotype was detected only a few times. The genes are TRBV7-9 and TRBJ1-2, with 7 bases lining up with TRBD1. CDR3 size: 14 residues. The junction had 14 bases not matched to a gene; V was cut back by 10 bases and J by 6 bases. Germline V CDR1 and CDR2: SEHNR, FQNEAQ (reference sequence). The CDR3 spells CATMTGRDFNGYTF. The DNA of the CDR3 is TGTGCCACCATGACAGGGCGGGATTTTAATGGCTACACCTTC.

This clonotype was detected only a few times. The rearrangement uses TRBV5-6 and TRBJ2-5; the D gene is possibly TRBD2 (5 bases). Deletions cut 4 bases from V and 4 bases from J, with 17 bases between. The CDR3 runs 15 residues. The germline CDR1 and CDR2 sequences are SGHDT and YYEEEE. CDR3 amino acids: CASSPDFFGTETQYF. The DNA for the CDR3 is TGTGCCAGCAGCCCGGACTTCTTCGGCACAGAGACCCAGTACTTC.

The CDR3: CAIHIGTSEAYEQYV. The CDR3 region has the DNA TGTGCCATCCATATCGGGACTAGCGAAGCCTACGAGCAGTACGTC. V gene TRBV10-3 combines with J gene TRBJ2-7, with TRBD2 identical over 10 bases. The CDR3 is made up of 15 amino acids. In germline, CDR1 is ENHRY, CDR2 SYGVKD. Losses at the gene ends were 8 bases for V and 2 bases for J; bases not matched to a gene: 9.

This CDR3 is CASLPPGETEAFF. CDR3 coding DNA: TGTGCCAGTTTGCCCCCAGGGGAAACTGAAGCTTTCTTT. The chain recombines TRBV28 with TRBJ1-1; D may be TRBD1 (6 bases). The CDR3 sequence is 13 residues long. CDR1 is MDHEN and CDR2 is SYDVKM in the germline V gene. Trimming shortened V by 9 bases and J by 5 bases, and 16 bases separated the two germline ends.

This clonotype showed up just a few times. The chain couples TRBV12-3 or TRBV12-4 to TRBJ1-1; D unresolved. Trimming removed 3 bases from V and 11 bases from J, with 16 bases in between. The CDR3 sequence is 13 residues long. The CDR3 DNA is TGTGCCAGCAGTTTCGGACCCCGAAGCTGGGCTTTCTTT. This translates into CASSFGPRSWAFF.

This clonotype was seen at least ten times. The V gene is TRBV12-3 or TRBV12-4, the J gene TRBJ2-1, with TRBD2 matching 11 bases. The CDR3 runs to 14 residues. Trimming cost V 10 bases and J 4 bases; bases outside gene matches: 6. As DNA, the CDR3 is TGTGCCATAACTAGCGGGAGCGAGTACAATGAGCAGTTCTTC. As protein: CAITSGSEYNEQFF.

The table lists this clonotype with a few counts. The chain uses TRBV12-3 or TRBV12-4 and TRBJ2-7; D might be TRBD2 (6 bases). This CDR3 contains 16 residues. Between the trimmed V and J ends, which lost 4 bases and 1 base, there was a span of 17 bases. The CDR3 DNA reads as TGTGCCAGCAGTTACCGGACTACCCGGCGTTCCTACGAGCAGTACGTC. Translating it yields CASSYRTTRRSYEQYV.

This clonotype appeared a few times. CDR3 bases: TGTGCCAGCACACAGTCTAATGAAAAACTGTTTTTT. Protein product: CASTQSNEKLFF. The rearrangement uses TRBV3-1 and TRBJ1-4, with D hard to call. CDR3 length: 12 amino acids. Germline V gene lookup returns CDR1 LGHDT and CDR2 YNNKEL (reference sequence). Trimming left V 7 bases short and J 3 bases short, with 6 bases between.

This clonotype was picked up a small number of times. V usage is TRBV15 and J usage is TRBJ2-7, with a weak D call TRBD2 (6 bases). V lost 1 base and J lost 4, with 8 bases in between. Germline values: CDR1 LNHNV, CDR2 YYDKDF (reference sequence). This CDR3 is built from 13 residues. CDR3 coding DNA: TGTGCCACCAGCAGAGCGGGAGTTTACGAGCAGTACTTC. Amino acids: CATSRAGVYEQYF.

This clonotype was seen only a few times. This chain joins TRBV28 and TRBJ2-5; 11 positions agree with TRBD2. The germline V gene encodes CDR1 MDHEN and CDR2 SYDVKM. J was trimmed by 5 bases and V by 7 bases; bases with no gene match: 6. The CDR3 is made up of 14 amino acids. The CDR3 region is CASNLAGGSETQYF. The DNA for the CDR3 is TGTGCCAGCAACCTAGCGGGAGGATCTGAGACCCAGTACTTC.

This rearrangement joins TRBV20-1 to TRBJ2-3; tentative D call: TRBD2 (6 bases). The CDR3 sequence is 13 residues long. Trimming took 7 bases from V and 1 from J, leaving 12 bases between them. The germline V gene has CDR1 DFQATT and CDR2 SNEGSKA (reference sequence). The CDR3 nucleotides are TGCAGTGGGGCGGGATGCTGCACAGATACGCAGTATTTT. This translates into CSGAGCCTDTQYF.

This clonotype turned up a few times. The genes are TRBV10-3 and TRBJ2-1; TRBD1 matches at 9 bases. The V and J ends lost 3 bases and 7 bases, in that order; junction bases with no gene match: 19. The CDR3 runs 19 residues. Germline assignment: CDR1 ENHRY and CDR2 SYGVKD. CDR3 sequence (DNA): TGTGCCATCAGTGAAGCCATGGGGGCGGGACAGGGAAAAGGGAATGAGCAGTTCTTC. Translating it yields CAISEAMGAGQGKGNEQFF.

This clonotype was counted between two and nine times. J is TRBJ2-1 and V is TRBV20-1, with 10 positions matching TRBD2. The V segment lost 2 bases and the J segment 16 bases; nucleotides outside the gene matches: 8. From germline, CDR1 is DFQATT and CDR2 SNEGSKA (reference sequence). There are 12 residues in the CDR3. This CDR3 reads CSARTGLALPFF. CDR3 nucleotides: TGCAGTGCTAGAACGGGACTAGCGTTACCCTTCTTC.

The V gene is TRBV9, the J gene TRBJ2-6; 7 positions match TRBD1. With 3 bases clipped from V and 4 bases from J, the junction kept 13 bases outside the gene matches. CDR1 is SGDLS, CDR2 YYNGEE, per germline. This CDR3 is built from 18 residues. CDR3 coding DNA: TGTGCCAGCAGCGCCATAATAGGGGGCGCGACCGGGGCCAACGTCCTGACTTTC. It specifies CASSAIIGGATGANVLTF.

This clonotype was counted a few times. This CDR3 reads CASSRRLAGGLGETQYF. As DNA, the CDR3 is TGTGCCAGCAGCCGAAGACTAGCGGGAGGTTTGGGAGAGACCCAGTACTTC. This chain connects TRBV3-1 to TRBJ2-5; 13 bases are a match to TRBD2. The J segment lost 4 bases and the V segment lost 4 bases, leaving 9 bases of the junction unmatched. The CDR3 spans 17 residues. Germline V CDR1 and CDR2: LGHDT, YNNKEL (reference sequence).

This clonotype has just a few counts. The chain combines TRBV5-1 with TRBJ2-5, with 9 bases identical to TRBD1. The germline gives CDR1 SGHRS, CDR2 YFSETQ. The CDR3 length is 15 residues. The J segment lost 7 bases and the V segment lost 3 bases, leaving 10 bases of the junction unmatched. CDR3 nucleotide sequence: TGCGCCAGCAGCTCCCCGGGACAGGGATCGGGGACCCAGTACTTC. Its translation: CASSSPGQGSGTQYF.

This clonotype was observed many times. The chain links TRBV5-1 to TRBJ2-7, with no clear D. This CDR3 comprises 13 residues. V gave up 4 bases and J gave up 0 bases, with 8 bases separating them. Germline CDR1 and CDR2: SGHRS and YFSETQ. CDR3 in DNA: TGCGCCAGCAGCATTCGAGCCTCCTACGAGCAGTACTTC. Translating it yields CASSIRASYEQYF.